Listed here is a single T cell receptor (beta chain). This entry is derived from a study of blood T cell repertoires in COVID-19. Study overall: There were acute and convalescent COVID-19 samples, and they came from the United States, Italy and Spain. Sources were T cells, B-cell-depleted T cells, or PBMCs; the material itself was cDNA or gDNA.

CDR3 length: 17 residues. Trimming cost V 4 bases and J 0 bases, with 13 bases left between them. Per the germline V gene, CDR1 is MDHEN and CDR2 is SYDVKM. As originally analysed: Amplification from reference gene primers served as the basis for estimated nucleated cell counts. Clones were sequenced by immunoSEQ multiplex PCR, and TCRdb holds only the in-frame ones, with some missing. Clone size and V and J calls were adopted from that table, with D and trimming inferred from the DNA. The repertoire holds 75,000 to 80,000 clones, with 75% to 90% as singletons. V is TRBV28 and J is TRBJ2-6; D is unresolved. This receptor was identified in a human donor in a cohort sampled during active COVID-19. The sample consisted of peripheral blood. The CDR3 bases are TGTGCCAGCAGTTCAGTCTCCCCCGTCTCTGGGGCCAACGTCCTGACTTTC. It specifies CASSSVSPVSGANVLTF.